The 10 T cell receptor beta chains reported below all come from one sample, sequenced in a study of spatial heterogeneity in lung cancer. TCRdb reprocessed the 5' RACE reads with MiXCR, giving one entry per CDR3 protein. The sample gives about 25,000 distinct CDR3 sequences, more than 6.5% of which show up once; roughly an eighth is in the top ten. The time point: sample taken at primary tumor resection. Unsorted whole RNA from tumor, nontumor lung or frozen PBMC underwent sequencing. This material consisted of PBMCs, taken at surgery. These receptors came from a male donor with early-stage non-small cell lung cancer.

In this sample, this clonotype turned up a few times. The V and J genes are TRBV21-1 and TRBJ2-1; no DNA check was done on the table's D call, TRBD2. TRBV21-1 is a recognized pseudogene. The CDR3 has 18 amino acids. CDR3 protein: CASSIRGLAGRGLDEQFF. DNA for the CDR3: TGTGCCAGCAGCATAAGGGGACTAGCGGGAAGGGGTTTGGATGAGCAGTTCTTC.

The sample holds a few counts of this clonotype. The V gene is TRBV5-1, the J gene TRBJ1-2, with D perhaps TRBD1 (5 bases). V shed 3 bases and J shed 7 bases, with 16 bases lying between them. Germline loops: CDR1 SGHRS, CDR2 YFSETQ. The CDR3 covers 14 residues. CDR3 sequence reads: CASSSPGPAAGYTF. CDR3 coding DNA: TGCGCCAGCAGCTCGCCGGGGCCCGCCGCTGGCTACACCTTC.

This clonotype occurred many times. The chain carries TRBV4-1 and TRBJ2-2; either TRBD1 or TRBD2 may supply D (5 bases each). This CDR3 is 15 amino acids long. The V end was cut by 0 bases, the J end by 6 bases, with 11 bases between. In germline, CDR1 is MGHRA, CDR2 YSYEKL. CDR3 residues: CASSQDGTLPGELFF. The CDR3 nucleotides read TGCGCCAGCAGCCAAGATGGGACCCTCCCCGGGGAGCTGTTTTTT.

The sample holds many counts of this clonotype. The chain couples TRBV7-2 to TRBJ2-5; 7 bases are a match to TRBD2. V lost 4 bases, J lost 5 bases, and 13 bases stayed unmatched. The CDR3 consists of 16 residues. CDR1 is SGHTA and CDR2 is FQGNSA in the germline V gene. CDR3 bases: TGTGCCAGCAGCTGGGGTTTTGGGGTAGCGGGTGAGACCCAGTACTTC. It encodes CASSWGFGVAGETQYF.

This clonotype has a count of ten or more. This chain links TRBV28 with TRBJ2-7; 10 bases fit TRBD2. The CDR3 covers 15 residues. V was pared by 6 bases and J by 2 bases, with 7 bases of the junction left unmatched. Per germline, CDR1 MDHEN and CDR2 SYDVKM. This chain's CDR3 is CASRLSGGAPYEQYF. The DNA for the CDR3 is TGTGCCAGCAGATTAAGCGGGGGGGCCCCCTACGAGCAGTACTTC.

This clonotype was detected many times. In DNA form, the CDR3 reads TGTGCCACCAGCAGAGTTATGGGACTAGCAGCGGGCGAGCAGTACTTC. It specifies CATSRVMGLAAGEQYF. This chain uses TRBV15 with TRBJ2-7; TRBD2 agrees at 9 bases. The CDR3 is 16 residues long. V trimming: 1 base; J trimming: 6 bases; junction bases outside the gene matches: 10. Per the germline V gene, CDR1 is LNHNV and CDR2 is YYDKDF (reference sequence).

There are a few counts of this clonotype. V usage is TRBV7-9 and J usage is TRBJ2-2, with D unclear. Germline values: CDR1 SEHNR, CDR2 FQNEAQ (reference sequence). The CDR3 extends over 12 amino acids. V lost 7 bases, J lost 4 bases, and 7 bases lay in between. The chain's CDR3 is CASTPPTGELFF. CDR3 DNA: TGTGCCAGCACCCCCCCCACCGGGGAGCTGTTTTTT.

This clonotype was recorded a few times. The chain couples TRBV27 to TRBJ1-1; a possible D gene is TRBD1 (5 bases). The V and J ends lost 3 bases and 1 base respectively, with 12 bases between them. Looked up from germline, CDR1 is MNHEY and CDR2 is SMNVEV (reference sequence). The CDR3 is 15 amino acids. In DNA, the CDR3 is TGTGCCAGCAGTTTGTCGGGACGGCAGAACACTGAAGCTTTCTTT. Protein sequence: CASSLSGRQNTEAFF.

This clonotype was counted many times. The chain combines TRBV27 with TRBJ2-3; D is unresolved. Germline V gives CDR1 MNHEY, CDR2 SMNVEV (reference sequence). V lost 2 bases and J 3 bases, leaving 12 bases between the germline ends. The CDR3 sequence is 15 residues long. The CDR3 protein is CASSLNRPGTDTQYF. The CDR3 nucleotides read TGTGCCAGCAGTTTAAATAGGCCCGGAACAGATACGCAGTATTTT.

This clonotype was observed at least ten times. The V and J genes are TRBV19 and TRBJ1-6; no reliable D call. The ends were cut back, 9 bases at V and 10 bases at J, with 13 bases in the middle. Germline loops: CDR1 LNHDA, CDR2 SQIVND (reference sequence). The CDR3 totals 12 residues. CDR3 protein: CASKHRGSPLHF. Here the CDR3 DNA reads TGTGCCAGCAAACACCGGGGATCACCCCTCCACTTT.